Following are 9 T cell receptor beta chains from one sample sequenced in a study of T cell repertoires in cytomegalovirus infection. Using its own MiXCR run on the reads, TCRdb lists one record per CDR3 protein. Of 350,000 to 500,000 distinct CDR3 sequences detected, approximately 32% appear once; the ten largest clones hold 12% to 15%. The sample comprised PBMCs. The receptors come from a human donor in good health (CMV status not recorded). Some clones in this sample may be carry-over from other donors' samples.

The chain recombines TRBV14 with TRBJ1-2; 9 bases agree with TRBD1. Germline loops: CDR1 SGHDN, CDR2 FVKESK. The V gene end was trimmed by 2 bases and the J gene end by 4 bases; junction bases not matched to a gene: 5. This CDR3 spans 15 amino acids. The CDR3 is CASSQSTGGSYGYTF. CDR3 DNA: TGTGCCAGCAGCCAAAGCACAGGGGGCAGCTATGGCTACACCTTC.

Of note for this clonotype: A much larger clonotype is one base distant, so this may be a read error. The chain recombines TRBV28 with TRBJ1-2; TRBD1 agrees at 8 bases. Germline CDR1 and CDR2: MDHEN and SYDVKM. This CDR3 region has 14 residues. The V gene end was trimmed by 8 bases and the J gene end by 7 bases; junction bases not matched to a gene: 12. The CDR3 DNA is TGTGCCAGCGTAGCCGCGACAGGGGCTGGTGGCTACACCTTC. Translation gives CASVAATGAGGYTF.

This clonotype occurred a few times. The chain combines TRBV3-1 with TRBJ2-5, with D possibly TRBD2 on 6 matching bases. V was cut by 0 bases and J by 3 bases, with 14 bases left in between. CDR1 and CDR2 from the germline V gene are LGHDT and YNNKEL (reference sequence). The CDR3 totals 16 residues. DNA for the CDR3: TGTGCCAGCAGCCAAGAAGGGACTGCCTTGGAAGAGACCCAGTACTTC. It encodes CASSQEGTALEETQYF.

This clonotype was observed a few times. The gene calls are TRBV20-1 and TRBJ1-6; D gene uncertain. The length of the CDR3 is 13 residues. From germline, CDR1 is DFQATT and CDR2 SNEGSKA (reference sequence). Trimming cost V 5 bases and J 9 bases, with 14 bases left between them. The CDR3: CSADTQEGSPLHF. The CDR3 nucleotides are TGCAGTGCTGATACTCAGGAGGGTTCACCCCTCCACTTT.

The sample holds many counts of this clonotype. The CDR3 DNA is TGTGCCAGCAGCTTGGACAGAAAAGAGACCCAGTACTTC. Translating it yields CASSLDRKETQYF. The V gene is TRBV7-8, the J gene TRBJ2-5; D perhaps matches TRBD1 (6 bases). Germline CDR1 and CDR2: SGHVS and FQNEAQ. The CDR3 totals 13 residues. The V and J ends lost 3 bases and 3 bases respectively, with 8 bases between them.

In its sample, this clonotype was seen a few times. V is TRBV4-1 and J is TRBJ2-3, with D possibly being TRBD2 (6 bases). The CDR3 length is 16 residues. Trimming took off 8 bases at V and 0 bases at J, with 18 bases between the two ends. In germline, CDR1 is MGHRA, CDR2 YSYEKL. This CDR3 reads CASAPRWAGSTDTQYF. The DNA for the CDR3 is TGCGCCAGCGCCCCCCGGTGGGCGGGGAGCACAGATACGCAGTATTTT.

The chain is built from TRBV6-5 and TRBJ1-2; perhaps TRBD1 as D (6 bases). Germline CDR1 and CDR2: MNHEY and SVGAGI. This CDR3 comprises 15 residues. V lost 9 bases to trimming and J lost 0 bases, with 17 bases between them. The CDR3 loop is CASGGTGLANYGYTF. As DNA, the CDR3 is TGTGCCAGTGGGGGAACAGGGCTGGCTAACTATGGCTACACCTTC.

This chain joins TRBV4-3 and TRBJ2-7; D unclear. V lost 0 bases and J 7 bases, leaving 10 bases between the germline ends. The CDR3 totals 13 residues. Per the germline V gene, CDR1 is LGHNA and CDR2 is YSLEER. The CDR3 DNA reads as TGCGCCAGCAGCCAAGATGTGGTGGGGGAGCAGTACTTC. It specifies CASSQDVVGEQYF.

This clonotype was seen only a few times. The chain uses TRBV11-2 and TRBJ2-5; 11 bases are a match to TRBD2. Germline V CDR1 and CDR2: SGHAT, FQNNGV. The CDR3 extends over 17 amino acids. V lost 5 bases and J lost 1; bases outside the gene matches: 9. The CDR3 DNA is TGTGCCAGCAGCGACAGGCTAGCGGGGGGCTCCCAAGAGACCCAGTACTTC. Its protein product is CASSDRLAGGSQETQYF.